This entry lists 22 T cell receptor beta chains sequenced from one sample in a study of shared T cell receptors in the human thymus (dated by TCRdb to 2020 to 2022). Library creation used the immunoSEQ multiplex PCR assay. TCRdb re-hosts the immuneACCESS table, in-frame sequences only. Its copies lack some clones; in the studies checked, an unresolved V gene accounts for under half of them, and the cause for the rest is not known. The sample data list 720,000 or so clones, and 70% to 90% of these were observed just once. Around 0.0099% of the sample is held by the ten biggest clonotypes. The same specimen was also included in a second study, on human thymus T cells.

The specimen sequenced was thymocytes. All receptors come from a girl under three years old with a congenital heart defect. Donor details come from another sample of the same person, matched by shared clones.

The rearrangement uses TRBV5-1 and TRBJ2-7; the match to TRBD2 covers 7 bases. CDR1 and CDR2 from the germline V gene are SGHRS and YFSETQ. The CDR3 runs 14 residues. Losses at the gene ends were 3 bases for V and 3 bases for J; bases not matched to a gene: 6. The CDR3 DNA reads TGCGCCAGCAGCTCCGTGGGGAGGGTCTACGAGCAGTACTTC. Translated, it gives CASSSVGRVYEQYF.

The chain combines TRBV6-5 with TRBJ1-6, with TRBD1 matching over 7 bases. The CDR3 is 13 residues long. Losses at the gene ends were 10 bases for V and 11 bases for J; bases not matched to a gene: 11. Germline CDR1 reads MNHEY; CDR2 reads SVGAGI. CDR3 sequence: CATSGQVEAPLHF. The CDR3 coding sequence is TGTGCCACCAGCGGACAGGTGGAAGCACCCCTCCACTTT.

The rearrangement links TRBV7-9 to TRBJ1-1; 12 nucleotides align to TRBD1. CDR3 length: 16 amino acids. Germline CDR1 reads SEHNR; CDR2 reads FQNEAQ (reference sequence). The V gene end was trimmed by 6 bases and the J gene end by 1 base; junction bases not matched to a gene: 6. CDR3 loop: CASRQRDRGQNTEAFF. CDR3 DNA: TGTGCCAGCAGGCAACGGGACAGGGGGCAGAACACTGAAGCTTTCTTT.

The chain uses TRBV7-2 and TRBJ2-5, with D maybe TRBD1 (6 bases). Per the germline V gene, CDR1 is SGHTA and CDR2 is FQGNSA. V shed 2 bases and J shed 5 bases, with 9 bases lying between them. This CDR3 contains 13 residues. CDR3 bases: TGTGCCAGCAGCTTATTTACAGGGGAGACCCAGTACTTC. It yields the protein CASSLFTGETQYF.

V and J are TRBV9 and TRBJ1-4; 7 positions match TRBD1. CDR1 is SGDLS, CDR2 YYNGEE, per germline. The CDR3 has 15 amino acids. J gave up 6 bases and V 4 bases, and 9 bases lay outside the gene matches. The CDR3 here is CASSPTGNGDEKLFF. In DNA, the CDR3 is TGTGCCAGCAGCCCGACAGGGAACGGCGATGAAAAACTGTTTTTT.

The CDR3 DNA reads TGTGCCAGCAGTCCCCTCGTCGGGGCTAACTATGGCTACACCTTC. Its translation is CASSPLVGANYGYTF. The chain has TRBV27 and TRBJ1-2, with D uncertain. Trimming left V 5 bases short and J 0 bases short, with 13 bases between. This CDR3 is built from 15 residues. Germline lookup yields CDR1 MNHEY and CDR2 SMNVEV (reference sequence).

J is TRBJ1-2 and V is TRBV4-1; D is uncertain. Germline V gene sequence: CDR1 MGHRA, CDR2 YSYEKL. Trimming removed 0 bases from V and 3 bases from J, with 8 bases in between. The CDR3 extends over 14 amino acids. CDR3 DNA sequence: TGCGCCAGCAGCCAAGACGGGTGGTACTATGGCTACACCTTC. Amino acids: CASSQDGWYYGYTF.

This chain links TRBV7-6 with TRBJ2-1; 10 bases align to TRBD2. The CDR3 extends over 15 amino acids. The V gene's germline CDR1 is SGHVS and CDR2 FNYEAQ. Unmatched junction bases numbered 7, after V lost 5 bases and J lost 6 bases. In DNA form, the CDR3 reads TGTGCCAGCAGCGAGCCGGGACTAGCGCCCAATGAGCAGTTCTTC. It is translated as CASSEPGLAPNEQFF.

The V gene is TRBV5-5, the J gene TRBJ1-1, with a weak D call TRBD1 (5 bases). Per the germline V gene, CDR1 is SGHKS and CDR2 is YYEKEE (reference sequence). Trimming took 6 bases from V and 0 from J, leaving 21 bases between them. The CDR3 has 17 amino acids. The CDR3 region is CASTPGTLYFMNTEAFF. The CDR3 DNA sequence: TGTGCCAGCACCCCCGGGACTCTCTACTTCATGAACACTGAAGCTTTCTTT.

The CDR3 is CSASEDQPQHF. CDR3 nucleotide sequence: TGCAGTGCTAGTGAGGATCAGCCCCAGCATTTT. The chain links TRBV20-1 to TRBJ1-5; D remains unclear. V dropped 3 bases and J dropped 5 bases, with 5 bases sitting between them. The CDR3 has 11 amino acids. CDR1 DFQATT and CDR2 SNEGSKA come from the germline V gene (reference sequence).

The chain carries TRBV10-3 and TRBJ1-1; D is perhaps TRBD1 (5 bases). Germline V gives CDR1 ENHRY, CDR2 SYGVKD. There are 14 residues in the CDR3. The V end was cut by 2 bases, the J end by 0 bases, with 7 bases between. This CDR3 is CAISEGGMNTEAFF. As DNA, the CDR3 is TGTGCCATCAGTGAGGGGGGGATGAACACTGAAGCTTTCTTT.

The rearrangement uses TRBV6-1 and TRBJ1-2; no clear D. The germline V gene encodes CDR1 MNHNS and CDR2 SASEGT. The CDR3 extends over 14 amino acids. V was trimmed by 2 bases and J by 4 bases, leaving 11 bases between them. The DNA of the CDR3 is TGTGCCAGCAGTGAAAGGAGCACCAGCTATGGCTACACCTTC. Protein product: CASSERSTSYGYTF.

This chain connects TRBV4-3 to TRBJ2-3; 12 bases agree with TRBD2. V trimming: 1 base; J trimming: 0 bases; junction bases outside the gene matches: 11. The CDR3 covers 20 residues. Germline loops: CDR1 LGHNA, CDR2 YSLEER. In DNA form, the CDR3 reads TGCGCCAGCAGCCAAGCGGTACTAGCGGGGGGCAAACATAGCACAGATACGCAGTATTTT. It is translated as CASSQAVLAGGKHSTDTQYF.

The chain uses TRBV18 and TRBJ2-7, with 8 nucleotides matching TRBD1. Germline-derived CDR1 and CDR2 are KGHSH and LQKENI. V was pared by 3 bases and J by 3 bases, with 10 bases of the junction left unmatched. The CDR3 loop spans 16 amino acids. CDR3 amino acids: CASSPEGQALFYEQYF. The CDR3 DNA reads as TGTGCCAGCTCACCCGAGGGACAGGCCCTTTTCTACGAGCAGTACTTC.

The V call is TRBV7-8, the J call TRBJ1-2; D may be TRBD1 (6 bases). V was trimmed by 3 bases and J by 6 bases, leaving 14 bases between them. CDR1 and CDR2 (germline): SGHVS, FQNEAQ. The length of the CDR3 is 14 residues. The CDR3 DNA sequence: TGTGCCAGCAGCTTTAACAGGGTTTGGGATGGCTACACCTTC. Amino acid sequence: CASSFNRVWDGYTF.

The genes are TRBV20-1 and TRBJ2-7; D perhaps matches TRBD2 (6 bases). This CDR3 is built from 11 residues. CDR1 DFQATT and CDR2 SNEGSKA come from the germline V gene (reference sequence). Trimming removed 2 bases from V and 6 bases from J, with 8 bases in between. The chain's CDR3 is CSARQGGEQYF. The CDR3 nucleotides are TGCAGTGCTAGACAGGGAGGCGAGCAGTACTTC.

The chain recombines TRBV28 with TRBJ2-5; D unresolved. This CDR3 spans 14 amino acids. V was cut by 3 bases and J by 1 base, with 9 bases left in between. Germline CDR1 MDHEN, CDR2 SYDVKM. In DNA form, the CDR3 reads TGTGCCAGCAGTTTTTCCGGGTGCCAAGAGACCCAGTACTTC. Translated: CASSFSGCQETQYF.

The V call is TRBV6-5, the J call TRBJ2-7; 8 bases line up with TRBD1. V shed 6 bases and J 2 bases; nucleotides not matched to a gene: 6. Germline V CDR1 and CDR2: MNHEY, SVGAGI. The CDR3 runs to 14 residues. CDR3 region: CASSQRDRPYEQYF. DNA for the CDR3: TGTGCCAGCAGCCAGAGGGACAGGCCCTACGAGCAGTACTTC.

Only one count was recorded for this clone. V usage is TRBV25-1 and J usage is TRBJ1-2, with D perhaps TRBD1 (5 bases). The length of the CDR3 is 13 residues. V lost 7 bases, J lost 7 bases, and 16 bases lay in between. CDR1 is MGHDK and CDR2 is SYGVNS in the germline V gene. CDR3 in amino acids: CASKGAPFPGYTF. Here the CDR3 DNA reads TGTGCCAGCAAAGGGGCGCCGTTCCCTGGCTACACCTTC.

Here the CDR3 reads CASSRTGETFF. The CDR3 nucleotides are TGTGCCAGTAGTAGGACAGGGGAAACTTTCTTT. This chain connects TRBV19 to TRBJ1-1; 9 bases are shared with TRBD1. The V segment lost 4 bases and the J segment 12 bases; nucleotides outside the gene matches: 3. Germline-derived CDR1 and CDR2 are LNHDA and SQIVND (reference sequence). The length of the CDR3 is 11 residues.

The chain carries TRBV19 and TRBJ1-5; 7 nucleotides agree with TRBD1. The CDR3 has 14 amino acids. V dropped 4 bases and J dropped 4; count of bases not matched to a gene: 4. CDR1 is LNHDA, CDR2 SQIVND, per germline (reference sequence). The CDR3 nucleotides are TGTGCCAGTAGTAAGACAGGGTTAAATCAGCCCCAGCATTTT. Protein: CASSKTGLNQPQHF.

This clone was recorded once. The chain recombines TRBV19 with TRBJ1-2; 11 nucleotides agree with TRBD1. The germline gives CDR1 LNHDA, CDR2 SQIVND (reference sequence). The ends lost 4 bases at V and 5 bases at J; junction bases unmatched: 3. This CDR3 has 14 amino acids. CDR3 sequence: CASSTGQGGYGYTF. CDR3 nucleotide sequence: TGTGCCAGTAGTACGGGACAGGGGGGATATGGCTACACCTTC.